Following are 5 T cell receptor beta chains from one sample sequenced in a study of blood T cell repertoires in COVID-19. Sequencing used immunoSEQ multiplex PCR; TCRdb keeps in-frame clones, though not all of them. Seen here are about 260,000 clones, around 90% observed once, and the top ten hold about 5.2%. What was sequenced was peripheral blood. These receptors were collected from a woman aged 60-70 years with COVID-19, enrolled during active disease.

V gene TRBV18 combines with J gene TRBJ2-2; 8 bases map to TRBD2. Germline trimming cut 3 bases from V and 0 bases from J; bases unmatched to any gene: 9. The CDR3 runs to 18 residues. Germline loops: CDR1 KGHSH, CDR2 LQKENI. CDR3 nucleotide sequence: TGTGCCAGCTCACCTCTAAAAGTAGCGGGGACGAACACCGGGGAGCTGTTTTTT. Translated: CASSPLKVAGTNTGELFF.

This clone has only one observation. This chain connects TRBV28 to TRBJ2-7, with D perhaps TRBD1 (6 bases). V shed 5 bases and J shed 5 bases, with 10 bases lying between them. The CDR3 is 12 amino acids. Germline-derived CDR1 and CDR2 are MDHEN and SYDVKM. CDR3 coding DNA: TGTGCCAGCAGTACAGGGTTGCACGAGCAGTACTTC. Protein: CASSTGLHEQYF.

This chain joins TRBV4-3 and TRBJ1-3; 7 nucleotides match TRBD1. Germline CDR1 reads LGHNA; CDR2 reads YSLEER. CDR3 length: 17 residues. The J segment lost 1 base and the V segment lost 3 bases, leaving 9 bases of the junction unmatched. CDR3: CASSQQQGGGSGNTIYF. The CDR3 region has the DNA TGCGCCAGCAGCCAGCAGCAGGGGGGAGGTTCTGGAAACACCATATATTTT.

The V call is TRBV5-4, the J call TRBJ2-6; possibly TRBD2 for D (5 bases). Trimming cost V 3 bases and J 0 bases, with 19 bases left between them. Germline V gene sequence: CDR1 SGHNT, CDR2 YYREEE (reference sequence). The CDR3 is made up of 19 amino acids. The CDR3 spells CASSSTRDAFSSGANVLTF. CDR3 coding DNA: TGTGCCAGCAGCTCAACTCGGGATGCTTTTAGCTCTGGGGCCAACGTCCTGACTTTC. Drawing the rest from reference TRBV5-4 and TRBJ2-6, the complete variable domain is ETGVTQSPTHLIKTRGQQVTLRCSSQSGHNTVSWYQQALGQGPQFIFQYYREEENGRGNFPPRFSGLQFPNYSSELNVNALELDDSALYLCASSSTRDAFSSGANVLTFGAGSRLTVL.

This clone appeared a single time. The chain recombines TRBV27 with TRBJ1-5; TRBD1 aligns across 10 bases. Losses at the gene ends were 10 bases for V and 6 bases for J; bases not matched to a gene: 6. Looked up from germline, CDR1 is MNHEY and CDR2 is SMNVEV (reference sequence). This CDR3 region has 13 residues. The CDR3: CATGQGVSQPQHF. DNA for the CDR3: TGTGCCACCGGACAGGGGGTAAGTCAGCCCCAGCATTTT.